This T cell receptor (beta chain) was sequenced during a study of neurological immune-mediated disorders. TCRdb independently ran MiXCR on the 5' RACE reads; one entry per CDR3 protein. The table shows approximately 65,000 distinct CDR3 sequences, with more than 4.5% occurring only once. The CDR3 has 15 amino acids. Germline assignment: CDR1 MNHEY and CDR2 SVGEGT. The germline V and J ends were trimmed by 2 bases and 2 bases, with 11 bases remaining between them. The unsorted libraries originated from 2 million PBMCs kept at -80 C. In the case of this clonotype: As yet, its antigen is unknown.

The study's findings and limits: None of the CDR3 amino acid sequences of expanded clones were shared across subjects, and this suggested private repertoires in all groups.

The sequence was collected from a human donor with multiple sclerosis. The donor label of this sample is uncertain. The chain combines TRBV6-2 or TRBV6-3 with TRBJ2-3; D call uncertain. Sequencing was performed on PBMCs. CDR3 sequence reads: CASSYGVQNTDTQYF. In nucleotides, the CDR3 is TGTGCCAGCAGTTACGGCGTCCAAAACACAGATACGCAGTATTTT.